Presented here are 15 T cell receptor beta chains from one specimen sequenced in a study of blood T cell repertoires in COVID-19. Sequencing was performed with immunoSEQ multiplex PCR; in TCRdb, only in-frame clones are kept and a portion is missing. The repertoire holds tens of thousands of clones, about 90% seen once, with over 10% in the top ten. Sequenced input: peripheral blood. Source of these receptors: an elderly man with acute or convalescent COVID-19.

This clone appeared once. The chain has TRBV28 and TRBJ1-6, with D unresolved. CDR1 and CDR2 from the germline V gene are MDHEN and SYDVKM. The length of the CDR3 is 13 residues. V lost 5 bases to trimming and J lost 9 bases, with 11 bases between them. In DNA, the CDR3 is TGTGCCAGCAGTCCTTCGGTGAGTTCACCCCTCCACTTT. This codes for CASSPSVSSPLHF.

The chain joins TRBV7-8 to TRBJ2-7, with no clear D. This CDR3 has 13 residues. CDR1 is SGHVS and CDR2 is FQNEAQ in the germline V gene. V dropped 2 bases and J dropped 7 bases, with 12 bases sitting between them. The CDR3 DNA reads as TGTGCCAGCAGCTTATCGATTCGGCGGGAGCAGTACTTC. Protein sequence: CASSLSIRREQYF.

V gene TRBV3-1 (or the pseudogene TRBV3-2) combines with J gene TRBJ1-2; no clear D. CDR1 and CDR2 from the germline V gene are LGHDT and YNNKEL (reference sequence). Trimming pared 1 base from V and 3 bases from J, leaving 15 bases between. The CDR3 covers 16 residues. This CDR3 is CASSQVSKRIYYGYTF. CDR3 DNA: TGTGCCAGCAGCCAAGTCTCCAAGCGGATCTACTATGGCTACACCTTC.

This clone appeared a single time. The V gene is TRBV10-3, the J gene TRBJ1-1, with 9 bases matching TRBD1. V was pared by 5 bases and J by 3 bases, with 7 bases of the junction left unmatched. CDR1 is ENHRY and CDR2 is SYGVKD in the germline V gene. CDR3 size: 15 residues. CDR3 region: CAISSTTGGYTEAFF. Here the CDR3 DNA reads TGTGCCATCAGTTCAACGACAGGGGGTTACACTGAAGCTTTCTTT.

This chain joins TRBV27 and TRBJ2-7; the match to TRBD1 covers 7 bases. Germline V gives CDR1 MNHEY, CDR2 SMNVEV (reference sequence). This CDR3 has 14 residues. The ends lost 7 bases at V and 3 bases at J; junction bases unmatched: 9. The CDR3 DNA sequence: TGTGCCAGCATTGACAGGGAAGGAGACTACGAGCAGTACTTC. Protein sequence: CASIDREGDYEQYF.

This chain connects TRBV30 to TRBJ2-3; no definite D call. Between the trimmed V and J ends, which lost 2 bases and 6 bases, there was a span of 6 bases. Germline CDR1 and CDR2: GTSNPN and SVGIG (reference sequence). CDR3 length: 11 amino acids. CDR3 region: CAWSMADTQYF. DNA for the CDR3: TGTGCCTGGAGTATGGCTGATACGCAGTATTTT.

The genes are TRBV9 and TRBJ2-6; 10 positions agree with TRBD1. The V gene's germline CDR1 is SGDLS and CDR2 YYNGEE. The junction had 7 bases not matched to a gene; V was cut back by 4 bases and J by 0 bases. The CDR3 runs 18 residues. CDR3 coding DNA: TGTGCCAGCAGCCCCCGGGACAGGGGACTCTCTGGGGCCAACGTCCTGACTTTC. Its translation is CASSPRDRGLSGANVLTF. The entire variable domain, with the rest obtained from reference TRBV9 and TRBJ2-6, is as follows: DSGVTQTPKHLITATGQRVTLRCSPRSGDLSVYWYQQSLDQGLQFLIQYYNGEERAKGNILERFSAQQFPDLHSELNLSSLELGDSALYFCASSPRDRGLSGANVLTFGAGSRLTVL.

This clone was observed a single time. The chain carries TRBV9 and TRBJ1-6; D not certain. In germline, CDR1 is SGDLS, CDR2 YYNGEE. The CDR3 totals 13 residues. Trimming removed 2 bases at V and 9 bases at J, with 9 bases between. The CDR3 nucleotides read TGTGCCAGCAGCGTCGGAGAGAGTTCACCCCTCCACTTT. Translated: CASSVGESSPLHF.

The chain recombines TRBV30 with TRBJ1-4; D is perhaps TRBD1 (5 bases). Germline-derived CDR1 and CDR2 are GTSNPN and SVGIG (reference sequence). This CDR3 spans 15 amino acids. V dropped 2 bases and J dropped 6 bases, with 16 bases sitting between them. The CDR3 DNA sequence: TGTGCCTGGAGTCATGGGGGGTTCGGGGATGAAAAACTGTTTTTT. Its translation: CAWSHGGFGDEKLFF.

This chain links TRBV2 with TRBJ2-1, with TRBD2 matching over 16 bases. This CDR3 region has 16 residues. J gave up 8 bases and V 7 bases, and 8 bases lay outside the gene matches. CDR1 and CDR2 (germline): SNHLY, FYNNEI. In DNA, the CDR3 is TGTGCCAGCAACACTGGGACTAGCGGGGGGGCCTATGAGCAGTTCTTC. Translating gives CASNTGTSGGAYEQFF.

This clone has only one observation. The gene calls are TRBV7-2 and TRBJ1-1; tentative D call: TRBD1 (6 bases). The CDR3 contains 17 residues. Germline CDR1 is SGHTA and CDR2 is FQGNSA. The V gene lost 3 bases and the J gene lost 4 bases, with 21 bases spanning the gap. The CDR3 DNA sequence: TGTGCCAGCAGCTTCCGGGACATCAGTCGGGGTAGCACTGAAGCTTTCTTT. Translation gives CASSFRDISRGSTEAFF.

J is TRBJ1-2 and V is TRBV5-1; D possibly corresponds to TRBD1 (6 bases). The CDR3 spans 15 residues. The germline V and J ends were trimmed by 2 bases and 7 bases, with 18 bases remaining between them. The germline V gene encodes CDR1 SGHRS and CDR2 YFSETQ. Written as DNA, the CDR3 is TGCGCCAGCAGCTTAGGGGCAGGGGAGCATAGTGGCTACACCTTC. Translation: CASSLGAGEHSGYTF.

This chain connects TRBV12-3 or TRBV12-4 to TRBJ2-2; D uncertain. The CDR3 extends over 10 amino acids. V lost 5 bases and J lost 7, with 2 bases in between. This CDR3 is CASSLGELFF. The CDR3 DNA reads TGTGCCAGCAGTCTCGGGGAGCTGTTTTTT.

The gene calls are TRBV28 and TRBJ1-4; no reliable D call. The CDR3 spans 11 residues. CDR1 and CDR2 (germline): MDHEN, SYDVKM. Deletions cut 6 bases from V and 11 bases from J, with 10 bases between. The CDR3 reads CASSPPGKLFF. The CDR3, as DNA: TGTGCCAGCAGCCCGCCCGGGAAACTGTTTTTT.

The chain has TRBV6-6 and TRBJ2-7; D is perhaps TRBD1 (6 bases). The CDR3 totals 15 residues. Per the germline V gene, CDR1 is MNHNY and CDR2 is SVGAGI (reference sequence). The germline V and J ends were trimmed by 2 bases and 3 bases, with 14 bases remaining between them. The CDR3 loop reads CASSYRAGDLYEQYF. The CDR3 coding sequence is TGTGCCAGCAGTTACAGGGCAGGGGACCTCTACGAGCAGTACTTC.